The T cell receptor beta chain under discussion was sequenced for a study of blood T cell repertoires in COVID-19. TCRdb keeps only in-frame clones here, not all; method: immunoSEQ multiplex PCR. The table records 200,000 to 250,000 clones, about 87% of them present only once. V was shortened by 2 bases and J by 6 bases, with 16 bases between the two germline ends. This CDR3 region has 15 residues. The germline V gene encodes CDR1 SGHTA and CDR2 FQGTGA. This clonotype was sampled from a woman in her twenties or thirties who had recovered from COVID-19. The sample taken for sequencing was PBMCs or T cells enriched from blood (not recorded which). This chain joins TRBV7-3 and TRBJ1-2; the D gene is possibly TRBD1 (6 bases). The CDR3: CASSLGNRQANGYTF. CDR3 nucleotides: TGTGCCAGCAGCTTAGGGAACAGACAGGCTAATGGCTACACCTTC.